This section outlines one T cell receptor beta chain sequence together with its context. Its cognate antigen is unknown. Sequencing used immunoSEQ multiplex PCR; TCRdb keeps in-frame clones, though not all of them. The table includes about 71,000 clones, approximately 96% detected once. The sample is drawn from a study of graft-versus-host responses after intestinal transplantation. Overall study context: Multivisceral, liver-intestinal, or isolated intestinal grafts went to recipients. Following induction with anti-thymocyte globulin, all recipients were given tacrolimus and steroids for around three years. Study observations and caveats: Early after transplant, HvG declines were associated with peak levels of circulating GvH clones.

With V trimmed by 0 bases and J by 8 bases, 13 bases remained unmatched. Germline loops: CDR1 MGHRA, CDR2 YSYEKL. The CDR3 consists of 18 residues. The material was unstimulated CD8+ T cells sorted from spleen or lymph node cells, obtained before intestinal transplant. This receptor was taken from a human donor who received an intestinal transplant. The chain joins TRBV4-1 to TRBJ2-2; 9 nucleotides match TRBD2. This chain's CDR3 is CASSQEPREGRSRGELFF. DNA of the CDR3: TGCGCCAGCAGCCAAGAGCCGCGGGAGGGCCGGTCGCGGGGGGAGCTGTTTTTT.